This TCR beta chain was sequenced during a study of spatial heterogeneity in lung cancer. Single TCR cDNA molecules each had their own unique molecular identifier. TCRdb reprocessed the 5' RACE reads with MiXCR, giving one entry per CDR3 protein. The sample has 24,000 or so distinct CDR3 sequences, over 6% seen once; the top ten hold around 15%. Trimming left V 1 base short and J 4 bases short, with 10 bases between. Germline V CDR1 and CDR2: SGHDN, FVKESK. The CDR3 is 15 residues long. Time point specified: sample taken at primary tumor resection. In each case, whole RNA from tumor, nontumor lung or frozen PBMC was sequenced unsorted. This clonotype has at least ten counts.

The chain couples TRBV14 to TRBJ2-2; D unresolved. The input for sequencing was PBMCs, taken at surgery. This TCR was sampled from a male donor with early-stage non-small cell lung cancer. For the CDR3, the DNA is TGTGCCAGCAGCCAAGTGGCTCTCGTCACCGGGGAGCTGTTTTTT. Translating gives CASSQVALVTGELFF. The whole variable domain, remainder taken from reference TRBV14 and TRBJ2-2, is EAGVTQFPSHSVIEKGQTVTLRCDPISGHDNLYWYRRVMGKEIKFLLHFVKESKQDESGMPNNRFLAERTGGTYSTLKVQPAELEDSGVYFCASSQVALVTGELFFGEGSRLTVL.